The present entry profiles one TCR beta chain with its context. No antigen is known for it. Per-nucleotide qualities are absent, and no much larger clonotype sits a single base away. Dicing about 20-50 mg of tumor tissue typically gave a DNA yield of more than 2.5 ug. The study profiled bulk TCR beta-chain repertoires in matched peripheral blood, tumor and adjacent normal breast tissue taken from about 15 patients with early-stage breast cancer. After resection, visually identified tumor tissue was excised and placed in prechilled RNAlater. Tumor tissue (roughly 18-50 mg) was diced and then homogenized with a TissueLyser II in RLTplus buffer containing beta-mercaptoethanol and antifoaming agent. The Qiagen AllPrep DNA/RNA Mini kit was used to extract genomic DNA. CDR1 is given as SGHAT and CDR2 as FQNNGV, both from the germline V gene. V is clipped by 7 bases and J by 2 bases, and the sequence between their germline boundaries is 6 bases long. The CDR3 runs 13 residues from the cysteine to the phenylalanine. Only the CDR3 DNA stays, 39 bases, in frame from base 1.

The sample is drawn from a study of early stage breast cancer tumors (dated by TCRdb to between 2016 and 2019). A note on the overall study: Of the 15 to 20 invasive breast tumors, approximately 11 were found to be estrogen receptor-positive, progesterone receptor-positive and HER2-negative. The samples as a whole yielded roughly 2,700,000 detected templates, corresponding to about a million unique clonotypes. Of the approximately twelve ER+/PR+/HER2- tumors, eight were classified as invasive ductal carcinomas and four as invasive lobular carcinomas. The average read coverage per sample was roughly 10-fold. What the authors observed across the whole study: Because the cohort was small, analysis by tumor subtype was not possible. Repertoires from blood and normal breast were more alike than repertoires from blood and tumor, and in about 85% of the 16 patients, comparing each tissue with blood separated tumor from normal. Tumors showed about 2.5-fold higher T cell density and higher clonality than adjacent normal breast tissue. Bulk genomic DNA sequencing of unsorted cells missed chain pairing and functional markers such as CD4, CD8 and FOXP3. Enriched TCRB sequences shared across patients were found to be mostly commonly generated sequences that were unlikely to play an important role in the tumor microenvironment.

Two independent genomic DNA replicates were amplified for each sample, with around 0.5 ug used for blood and about 1.5 ug for tumor or normal breast. Following the manufacturer's instructions, the ImmunoSeq Intro kit was used to carry out TCRB sequencing on genomic DNA. For absolute quantification, the roughly 31-cycle multiplex PCR included proprietary primers along with spike-in control sequences. An 87-bp fragment spanning the CDR3 and flanking V and J genes was sequenced with single-end 150-bp reads. Each lane of an Illumina MiSeq using version 3.0 chemistry carried seven multiplexed samples, with two replicates per sample. On the authors' methods: Raw data were processed by the vendor's proprietary pipeline, with both replicates merged into one result per sample. A clonotype was defined as productive rearrangements that share the same V-gene family, CDR3 amino acid sequence and J-gene segment. Clonality was calculated as 1 minus the normalized Shannon entropy (Pielou evenness) of TCRB abundances. T cell density was estimated by dividing total templates by the number of input cells inferred from the DNA input amount. Recon was used with default parameters to estimate total repertoire diversity and clonality. Clonotypes with over 0.1% abundance in tumor and at least 32-fold higher abundance in tumor than in normal breast were defined as tumor-enriched. Not all clones reach the TCRdb copy of this immuneACCESS table, which keeps in-frame sequences only. Checked studies attribute under half of the gap to unresolved V genes and leave the rest unexplained. The D gene and trimming were derived from the DNA, and the V and J assignments and clone size from that table. A total of some 5,000 clones appear in this sample, roughly 60% of them only once. Of the sample, around 27% falls within the top ten clones.

Material: breast tumor tissue. The sequence links TRBV11-2 to TRBJ2-6; no D gene is confidently identified. This sequence was found in a person aged 45-65 years with breast cancer. The nucleotides are TGTGCCAGCACCCCACCTGGGGCCAACGTCCTGACTTTC. Its protein product is CASTPPGANVLTF.